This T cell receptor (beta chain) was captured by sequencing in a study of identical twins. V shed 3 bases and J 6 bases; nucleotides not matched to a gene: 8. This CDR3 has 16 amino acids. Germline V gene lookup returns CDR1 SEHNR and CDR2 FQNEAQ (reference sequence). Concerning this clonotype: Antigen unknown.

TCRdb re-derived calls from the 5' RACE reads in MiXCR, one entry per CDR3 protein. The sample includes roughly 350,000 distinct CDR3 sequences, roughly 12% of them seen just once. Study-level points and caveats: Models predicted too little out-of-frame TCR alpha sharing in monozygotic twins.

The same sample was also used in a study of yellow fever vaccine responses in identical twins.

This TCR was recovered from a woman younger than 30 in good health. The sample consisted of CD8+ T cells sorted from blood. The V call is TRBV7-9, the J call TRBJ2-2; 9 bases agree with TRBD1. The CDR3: CASSFPRTGEAGELFF. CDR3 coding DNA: TGTGCCAGCAGCTTCCCAAGGACAGGGGAGGCCGGGGAGCTGTTTTTT.